Listed below are T cell receptor beta chains from one sample, sequenced in a study of CD8+ T cells in alopecia areata. The protocol was immunoSEQ multiplex PCR, while the TCRdb copy is restricted to in-frame clones and leaves out a portion. The top ten clones hold 0.75% to 0.95% of a sample with about 160,000 clones, roughly 65% of them seen once. The sequencing used CD4+ T cells sorted from blood, collected at week 4, from a patient treated with tofacitinib. Receptors were obtained from a human donor with alopecia areata. The CDR3 runs from the conserved cysteine through the conserved F or W. The D gene is left open where the match is weak. Not every row has a clone size; where given, it reads once, few, many or a size class.

J gene: TRBJ2-1; V gene: TRBV29-1; D gene: TRBD1; clone size: few; CDR3 protein: CSVEIDRAYNEQFF; CDR3 DNA: TGCAGCGTTGAAATAGACAGGGCGTACAATGAGCAGTTCTTC
J gene: TRBJ1-5; V gene: TRBV6-6; D gene: TRBD1; clone size: -; CDR3 protein: CASSKTGGFNQPQHF; CDR3 DNA: TGTGCCAGCAGCAAGACAGGGGGTTTTAATCAGCCCCAGCATTTT
J gene: TRBJ2-1; V gene: TRBV4-1; D gene: TRBD1; clone size: -; CDR3 protein: CANLSYRGNEQFF; CDR3 DNA: TGCGCCAACCTTAGCTACAGGGGAAATGAGCAGTTCTTC
J gene: TRBJ1-5; V gene: TRBV6-5; D gene: -; clone size: -; CDR3 protein: CASGQGKAQPQHF; CDR3 DNA: TGTGCCAGTGGGCAGGGGAAGGCTCAGCCCCAGCATTTT
J gene: TRBJ2-5; V gene: TRBV25-1; D gene: -; clone size: few; CDR3 protein: CASSLKGETQYF; CDR3 DNA: TGTGCCAGCAGCCTAAAGGGTGAGACCCAGTACTTC
J gene: TRBJ2-2; V gene: TRBV29-1; D gene: -; clone size: -; CDR3 protein: CSVETPKANTGELFF; CDR3 DNA: TGCAGCGTTGAGACCCCCAAGGCGAACACCGGGGAGCTGTTTTTT
J gene: TRBJ2-4; V gene: TRBV5-6; D gene: -; clone size: -; CDR3 protein: CASTGGWNSKNIQYF; CDR3 DNA: TGTGCCAGCACCGGTGGTTGGAACTCCAAAAACATTCAGTACTTC
J gene: TRBJ1-1; V gene: TRBV9; D gene: -; clone size: -; CDR3 protein: CASSVGTNTEAFF; CDR3 DNA: TGTGCCAGCAGCGTCGGGACGAACACTGAAGCTTTCTTT
J gene: TRBJ2-5; V gene: TRBV29-1; D gene: -; clone size: -; CDR3 protein: CSVFTSGREETQYF; CDR3 DNA: TGCAGCGTTTTCACATCTGGGCGGGAAGAGACCCAGTACTTC
J gene: TRBJ2-1; V gene: TRBV5-6; D gene: -; clone size: -; CDR3 protein: CASSSYNEQFF; CDR3 DNA: TGTGCCAGCAGCTCTTACAATGAGCAGTTCTTC
J gene: TRBJ2-2; V gene: TRBV7-9; D gene: -; clone size: -; CDR3 protein: CASRSGGYTGELFF; CDR3 DNA: TGTGCCAGCAGATCCGGTGGATACACCGGGGAGCTGTTTTTT
J gene: TRBJ1-5; V gene: TRBV30; D gene: -; clone size: -; CDR3 protein: CAWSQRQRNQPQHF; CDR3 DNA: TGTGCCTGGAGCCAAAGACAGAGGAATCAGCCCCAGCATTTT
J gene: TRBJ1-1; V gene: TRBV2; D gene: TRBD1; clone size: -; CDR3 protein: CASSVRGRATEAFF; CDR3 DNA: TGTGCCAGCAGCGTAAGGGGGCGGGCCACTGAAGCTTTCTTT
J gene: TRBJ1-5; V gene: TRBV15; D gene: -; clone size: -; CDR3 protein: CATAGTTRNQPQHF; CDR3 DNA: TGTGCCACCGCCGGGACCACCCGCAATCAGCCCCAGCATTTT
J gene: TRBJ2-1; V gene: TRBV29-1; D gene: TRBD1; clone size: -; CDR3 protein: CSVEDPGASRQGIF; CDR3 DNA: TGCAGCGTTGAAGATCCGGGGGCTAGCCGACAGGGGATCTTC
J gene: TRBJ2-5; V gene: TRBV29-1; D gene: -; clone size: -; CDR3 protein: CSVEGTSRQETQYF; CDR3 DNA: TGCAGCGTTGAAGGAACAAGCCGACAAGAGACCCAGTACTTC
J gene: TRBJ1-2; V gene: TRBV2; D gene: -; clone size: -; CDR3 protein: CASSERAYGYTF; CDR3 DNA: TGTGCCAGCAGTGAACGGGCCTATGGCTACACCTTC
J gene: TRBJ2-1; V gene: TRBV5-1; D gene: -; clone size: -; CDR3 protein: CASSGTVSYNEQFF; CDR3 DNA: TGCGCCAGCAGCGGGACGGTATCCTACAATGAGCAGTTCTTC